This TCR beta chain was sequenced during a study of cytomegalovirus exposure and HLA in healthy donors (TCRdb year 2017). For the study in its entirety: An earlier analysis of more than 550 of the donors reported 276 Gb of sequence data and around 110 million unique TCR beta sequences obtained from roughly 180 million T cells. An early release covering roughly 640 HLA-typed donors comprised roughly 300 gigabases of sequencing data and around 80 million unique TCR sequences. Among the approximately 400 genotyped donors, more than 70% belonged to the genetic ancestry cluster associated with self-reported Caucasian donors. The study was designed to test whether signatures of past pathogen exposure could be identified by cataloging public T cell receptors. The study profiled the T cell repertoires of approximately 700 subjects by immunosequencing and related them to cytomegalovirus serostatus. Besides the first cohort of roughly 660 subjects, a separate validation cohort made up of 120 different subjects was used. The study combined high-throughput TCR immunosequencing, statistical association of individual TCRs with disease status, and machine learning to predict cytomegalovirus infection status. A later analysis re-examined previously published TCR beta repertoires from 610 or so donors and added high-resolution HLA genotyping to investigate patterns of TCR occurrence. The later analysis used no new phenotypic data to find candidate immune exposures, relying instead on TCR beta sequences and their occurrence across donors. An earlier analysis of several hundred of the donors applied high-throughput TCR beta sequencing to assess whether each TCR beta V gene segment acted as functional or pseudogenic. Donor age, sex, ethnicity and CMV serostatus were collected together with the repertoire data. In a later genetic analysis, genome-wide SNP genotypes for about 55% of the roughly 700 donors were used, and that subset was treated as a discovery cohort. All discovery cohort repertoires had been generated using a single sequencing platform. HLA typing included class I and class II loci at four-digit resolution. Typing coverage varied by locus: roughly 620-640 donors for A, B, C, DRB1 and DQB1; approximately 560 for DQA1; 600 to 610 for DPA1; around 490 for DPB1. Because of strong linkage in the cohort, roughly five DR-DQ haplotypes were treated as single units for association and clustering. Among some 400 genotyped donors of the cohort, an average of roughly 230,000 unique TCR beta nucleotide sequences was sequenced per donor, of which roughly 17% were non-productive.

Study-level results and caveats: In the study, around 160 TCR beta chains were listed as associated with cytomegalovirus. In a later analysis, most CMV-associated TCR beta chains were found to appear HLA-restricted, with HLA associations seemingly driven largely by CMV exposure. In vitro tests confirmed that a few of the cytomegalovirus-associated TCR beta chains recognize cytomegalovirus antigens. Strong co-occurrence of HLA alleles, especially DR and DQ, made assigning TCR associations to individual alleles difficult. Immune exposure information for the cohort was limited to CMV serostatus. A cluster of highly shared sequence variants was judged likely to be a technical artifact of the sequencing pipeline. It was suggested by the authors that the approach could potentially be generalized to other disease states and immunological phenotypes. Several of the top co-occurrence clusters appeared to be linked to parvovirus B19, influenza, CMV and Epstein-Barr virus, according to a later analysis. In a later genetic analysis, fewer N-insertions in productive TCRs were reported among donors in an Asian-associated ancestry cluster than the roughly 700-donor mean. At a false discovery rate of 0.05, a later analysis linked about 17,000 TCR beta sequences to specific HLA alleles. In a later genetic analysis, a missense DCLRE1C variant was associated with V-gene and J-gene trimming of TCR beta chains, and the association was replicated in an independent cohort. In an earlier analysis of some 640 of the donors, most TCR beta V segments were observed in productive rearrangements about 90% or about 30% of the time, broadly matching IMGT annotations. In both the original and validation cohorts, the classifier was reported to diagnose cytomegalovirus status with high specificity and sensitivity. Linkage disequilibrium might explain the correlated functional status among segregating V segments, but an unknown experimental factor could not be ruled out. Roughly uniform sequencing depth across donors was assumed in presence/absence analyses, although this assumption may not hold. Some IMGT-functional V segments, including TRBV6-2 and TRBV6-3, could not be distinguished by the 87-base-pair reads and were therefore excluded. Because counts were too low, more than 15 rarely observed V segments, including chromosome 9 orphons, were excluded from the earlier analysis of roughly 580 of the donors. HLA typing was unavailable for some donors at each locus, so association tests used only the typed subset. In a later analysis, TCR association rates were found to vary across HLA loci, with the most associated TCRs seen for DRB1 alleles and the fewest for HLA-C alleles. The cohort was sequenced for TCR beta chains only, and without alpha or paired-chain data the features that could be detected were limited. Compared with equally common non-associated chains, HLA-associated TCR beta chains in a later analysis were more clonally expanded and had lower generation probabilities. A further reported finding was that TCR beta sequences accurately predicted the HLA-A and HLA-B alleles for most subjects in the first cohort. While some public TCRs were present in many individuals, most TCR sequences turned up only very rarely across donors.

V is pruned by 7 bases and J by 4 bases, leaving 8 bases of the junction without a gene match. From a lookup of the germline V gene (reference sequence), CDR1 and CDR2 are MNHEY and SMNVEV. Reading from cysteine to phenylalanine, the CDR3 counts 15 amino acids. Only CDR3 DNA remains: 45 bases, in frame from the first base. A remark on this clone: Its binding antigen is unknown. Nothing much larger sits one base from this clone, and base qualities are not available.

The cohort consisted of 600 to 700 healthy bone marrow donors. At the time of sampling, all cohort members were nominally healthy, though unrecorded immune exposures were likely present. The donor was CMV seronegative and was included in the group of approximately 350 seronegative cohort members. Each donor provided a peripheral blood sample, and peripheral blood mononuclear cells were used for TCR beta sequencing. The Qiagen DNeasy Blood Extraction Kit was used to extract genomic DNA from the blood cell samples. The library was obtained by the immunoSEQ multiplex PCR assay. For the multiplex PCR, a mixture combining 60 forward primers for TCR Vbeta segments and 13 reverse primers for TCR Jbeta segments was used. The CDR3 region of rearranged TCR beta genes was amplified from genomic DNA with a multiplex PCR assay. The amplified TCR beta libraries were sequenced on the Illumina HiSeq System as 87-base-pair reads. The study's own analysis went as follows. Across the roughly 600 repertoires, a later analysis counted 80 million or so unique TCR beta chains, 9.5 million to 12 million of which were shared by at least two donors. A nearest-neighbor algorithm error-corrected the raw reads and collapsed the reads into unique sequences, merging closely related sequences to remove PCR and sequencing errors. CDR3 sequences were aligned to IMGT reference sequences to assign V, D and J gene segments. For a sequence to be retained, at least a six-nucleotide match to both a V gene segment and a J gene segment was required. Rearrangements were called productive when the CDR3 lacked stop codons and stayed in frame with V and J; all others were non-productive. Following IMGT convention, CDR3 was defined as the stretch from the second conserved V-encoded cysteine up to the conserved J-encoded phenylalanine. The earlier analysis of 587 of the donors excluded any sequence lacking an unambiguous match to a single V gene segment. An earlier analysis of several hundred of the donors classified V segments as functional when productive rearrangements were above 56.7% and as segregating when the standard deviation between donors was above 5%. A statistical classification framework was developed to diagnose cytomegalovirus status using the catalog of TCR beta chain sequences. In a later analysis, TCR nucleotide sequences were compared against IMGT/GENE-DB human TR gene sequences so that V and J genes could be assigned. Using the TCRdist pipeline, a later analysis assigned CDR3 sequences along with most-parsimonious VDJ recombination scenarios. A later analysis defined each TCR beta chain by its CDR3 amino acid sequence plus V-gene family, and excluded reads lacking a unique V-gene family. As a way to deal with suspected cross-contamination and a sequencing artifact, a later analysis dropped hundreds of nucleotide sequences that were highly shared and had low generation probability. For each public chain, a later analysis derived a clonal expansion index from normalized ranks of inferred template counts within each repertoire. Generation probabilities in a later analysis came from a VDJ recombination model fitted to out-of-frame rearrangements, and those results were checked against IGoR. In a later analysis, hypergeometric tests were used to score TCR-TCR, TCR-HLA and TCR-CMV co-occurrence, with a repertoire-size bias correction applied to TCR pairs. A later analysis estimated false discovery rates by permuting HLA or CMV assignments 20 times. In a later analysis, co-occurring TCRs were grouped using DBSCAN, and TCRdist sequence similarity was added for clustering within HLA-allele-positive subsets. Repertoires with fewer than 30,000 or more than 120,000 public chains were left out of co-occurrence clustering, as were four to six repertoires with anomalous nucleotide sharing. TCRdb obtained this table from immuneACCESS and retained in-frame rearrangements with V and J assigned. These tables miss some clones; where compared with another copy, unresolved V genes account for less than half of the shortfall, and the remainder is unexplained. That table supplies the V and J calls and clone size; D and trimming were determined from the DNA. The sample table records 110,000 or so clones; approximately 80% of these occur just once. Around 6% of the sample lies in the top ten.

The source of this sequence is a male donor in good health and CMV-seronegative. Recombination joined TRBV27 with TRBJ1-3; the central 9 bases match TRBD1. The sequencing input was PBMCs. For the CDR3, the sequence is CASKGGTGNGNTIYF. The DNA sequence follows: TGTGCCAGCAAGGGCGGGACAGGGAACGGAAACACCATATATTTT.